The rows below give T cell receptor beta chains drawn from one sample of a study of beta chain features in type 1 diabetes. Produced via immunoSEQ multiplex PCR; TCRdb's table is partial and in-frame only. The sample consists of some 27,000 clones, less than 65% of them appearing once. Material: Tregs from blood. All receptors derive from a woman aged 30 to 39 with type 1 diabetes. Each CDR3 is given with its conserved first and last residue. D genes are given only for firm matches. For some rows the clone size is stated as once, few or many, or as a class when expanded; others skip it.

v_call: TRBV7-8
j_call: TRBJ2-7
clone_size: .
d_call: .
cdr3_nt: TGTGCCAGCAGCTATCACTACGAGCAGTACTTC
cdr3_aa: CASSYHYEQYF

v_call: TRBV10-3
j_call: TRBJ2-3
clone_size: .
d_call: .
cdr3_nt: TGTGCCATCAGTGCGGGCACAGATACGCAGTATTTT
cdr3_aa: CAISAGTDTQYF

v_call: TRBV1
j_call: TRBJ2-3
clone_size: .
d_call: .
cdr3_nt: TGCACCAGCAGCCCCCCTTCTGTGGGACTAGCGGGAGGCACAGATACGCAGTATTTT
cdr3_aa: CTSSPPSVGLAGGTDTQYF

v_call: TRBV29-1
j_call: TRBJ2-1
clone_size: .
d_call: .
cdr3_nt: TGCAGCGTTGTTTCATCCTACAATGAGCAGTTCTTC
cdr3_aa: CSVVSSYNEQFF

v_call: TRBV7-3
j_call: TRBJ2-5
clone_size: .
d_call: .
cdr3_nt: TGTGCCAGCGCCAGGGCCCCAGAGGAGACCCAGTACTTC
cdr3_aa: CASARAPEETQYF

v_call: TRBV29-1
j_call: TRBJ2-5
clone_size: .
d_call: .
cdr3_nt: TGCAGCGCAACAAGGTCGCGGGCCGCGGAGACCCAGTACTTC
cdr3_aa: CSATRSRAAETQYF

v_call: TRBV6-6
j_call: TRBJ2-1
clone_size: .
d_call: .
cdr3_nt: TGTGCCAGCAGTACAGGGATGGGGTTCTTC
cdr3_aa: CASSTGMGFF

v_call: TRBV30
j_call: TRBJ2-5
clone_size: .
d_call: .
cdr3_nt: TGTGCCTGGAGTACCGGGTTGAGGGAGACCCAGTACTTC
cdr3_aa: CAWSTGLRETQYF

v_call: TRBV6-5
j_call: TRBJ2-1
clone_size: .
d_call: .
cdr3_nt: TGTGCCAGCAGGTCTTGGTCTCGGAATGAGCAGTTCTTC
cdr3_aa: CASRSWSRNEQFF

v_call: TRBV7-2
j_call: TRBJ2-7
clone_size: .
d_call: TRBD2
cdr3_nt: TGTGCCAGCAGGCGCCCCGGACTAGCGGGTACCGAGCAGTACTTC
cdr3_aa: CASRRPGLAGTEQYF

v_call: TRBV9
j_call: TRBJ2-3
clone_size: few
d_call: TRBD2
cdr3_nt: TGTGCCAGCAGCCCGTCTCCGGGAGGGTTAGATACGCAGTATTTT
cdr3_aa: CASSPSPGGLDTQYF

v_call: TRBV7-6
j_call: TRBJ2-7
clone_size: .
d_call: .
cdr3_nt: TGTGCCAGCAGCGCCCCAGAGGGCGAGCAGTACTTC
cdr3_aa: CASSAPEGEQYF

v_call: TRBV19
j_call: TRBJ2-7
clone_size: .
d_call: TRBD1
cdr3_nt: TGTGCCAGTACGGACGACAGGGGCACCTACGAGCAGTACTTC
cdr3_aa: CASTDDRGTYEQYF

v_call: TRBV5-1
j_call: TRBJ2-7
clone_size: .
d_call: TRBD1
cdr3_nt: TGCGCCAGCAGCATGATGACAGGGTCGTACGAGCAGTACTTC
cdr3_aa: CASSMMTGSYEQYF

v_call: TRBV7-9
j_call: TRBJ2-1
clone_size: .
d_call: TRBD1
cdr3_nt: TGTGCCAGCAGCTTAGACAGGGGGTCCAATGAGCAGTTCTTC
cdr3_aa: CASSLDRGSNEQFF

v_call: TRBV5-1
j_call: TRBJ1-2
clone_size: .
d_call: TRBD1
cdr3_nt: TGCGCCAGCAGCTTGGGCGGGACAGCGGCCTATGGCTACACCTTC
cdr3_aa: CASSLGGTAAYGYTF

v_call: TRBV18
j_call: TRBJ1-1
clone_size: .
d_call: .
cdr3_nt: TGTGCCAGCTCACCCCTGGCCTCGAACACTGAAGCTTTCTTT
cdr3_aa: CASSPLASNTEAFF

v_call: TRBV18
j_call: TRBJ1-4
clone_size: once
d_call: .
cdr3_nt: TGTGCCAGCTCCACGGACGAGGGCAGAAAACTGTTTTTT
cdr3_aa: CASSTDEGRKLFF

v_call: TRBV6-5
j_call: TRBJ1-3
clone_size: .
d_call: .
cdr3_nt: TGTGCCAGCAGTTACTCGGTGCAGGGATCTGGAAACACCATATATTTT
cdr3_aa: CASSYSVQGSGNTIYF

v_call: TRBV6-6
j_call: TRBJ2-1
clone_size: .
d_call: TRBD2
cdr3_nt: TGTGCCAGCAGTACGGGACTAGCGTGGAATGAGCAGTTCTTC
cdr3_aa: CASSTGLAWNEQFF

v_call: TRBV7-8
j_call: TRBJ1-2
clone_size: .
d_call: TRBD1
cdr3_nt: TGTGCCAGCAGCTTAGGGAGGGGGGGACAGGGTTATGGCTACACCTTC
cdr3_aa: CASSLGRGGQGYGYTF

v_call: TRBV9
j_call: TRBJ1-1
clone_size: few
d_call: TRBD1
cdr3_nt: TGTGCCAGCAGCGTAGAGGGACAGGGGGCTGAAGCTTTCTTT
cdr3_aa: CASSVEGQGAEAFF

v_call: TRBV7-9
j_call: TRBJ2-1
clone_size: .
d_call: .
cdr3_nt: TGTGCCAGCAGCCCCCGGAGTATCCAGTTCTTC
cdr3_aa: CASSPRSIQFF

v_call: TRBV27
j_call: TRBJ1-2
clone_size: once
d_call: TRBD1
cdr3_nt: TGTGCCAGCAGTTTAAGACAGGGGGTCCATGGCTACACCTTC
cdr3_aa: CASSLRQGVHGYTF

v_call: TRBV5-1
j_call: TRBJ1-1
clone_size: .
d_call: .
cdr3_nt: TGCGCCAGCAGCCCCCAGGTCGTCGGGGTAGGGAACACTGAAGCTTTCTTT
cdr3_aa: CASSPQVVGVGNTEAFF

v_call: TRBV7-9
j_call: TRBJ2-2
clone_size: .
d_call: .
cdr3_nt: TGTGCCAGCAGCTTGACAGGGAACACCGGGGAGCTGTTTTTT
cdr3_aa: CASSLTGNTGELFF

v_call: TRBV4-1
j_call: TRBJ2-1
clone_size: .
d_call: .
cdr3_nt: TGCGCCAGCAGCCGCCTTACTGCAACGATCTACAATGAGCAGTTCTTC
cdr3_aa: CASSRLTATIYNEQFF

v_call: TRBV30
j_call: TRBJ1-5
clone_size: .
d_call: TRBD1
cdr3_nt: TGTGCCTGGTCAATACGACAGGGAGTACCACATTTT
cdr3_aa: CAWSIRQGVPHF

v_call: TRBV28
j_call: TRBJ2-6
clone_size: .
d_call: .
cdr3_nt: TGTGCCAGCAGTTGGACTTCTTCTGGGGCCAACGTCCTGACTTTC
cdr3_aa: CASSWTSSGANVLTF

v_call: TRBV29-1
j_call: TRBJ2-2
clone_size: .
d_call: TRBD1
cdr3_nt: TGCAGCGCCCACAGGGGGCTAAGCACCGGGGAGCTGTTTTTT
cdr3_aa: CSAHRGLSTGELFF

v_call: TRBV5-6
j_call: TRBJ2-7
clone_size: .
d_call: .
cdr3_nt: TGTGCCAGCAGCTTGGCCGGCCAGCGGGAGTACTTC
cdr3_aa: CASSLAGQREYF

v_call: TRBV2
j_call: TRBJ2-2
clone_size: .
d_call: .
cdr3_nt: TGTGCCAGCTCTGCTGAGGCCGGGGAGCTGTTTTTT
cdr3_aa: CASSAEAGELFF

v_call: TRBV7-9
j_call: TRBJ2-7
clone_size: .
d_call: .
cdr3_nt: TGTGCCAGCAGCTCCTCGGGGGGCGACGAGCAGTACTTC
cdr3_aa: CASSSSGGDEQYF

v_call: TRBV6-5
j_call: TRBJ1-5
clone_size: .
d_call: TRBD1
cdr3_nt: TGTGCCAGCAAGCGTCGGGACAGGAGCAATCAGCCCCAGCATTTT
cdr3_aa: CASKRRDRSNQPQHF

v_call: TRBV7-2
j_call: TRBJ2-5
clone_size: .
d_call: TRBD2
cdr3_nt: TGTGCCAGCAGCTTATCCGGCCTAGCGGGGAACCAAGAGACCCAGTACTTC
cdr3_aa: CASSLSGLAGNQETQYF

v_call: TRBV29-1
j_call: TRBJ1-1
clone_size: few
d_call: TRBD1
cdr3_nt: TGCAGCGTGGTACAGGGGCCCTTAAATTTGAACACTGAAGCTTTCTTT
cdr3_aa: CSVVQGPLNLNTEAFF

v_call: TRBV5-1
j_call: TRBJ2-1
clone_size: .
d_call: TRBD1
cdr3_nt: TGCGCCAGCAGGGGACAGGGGTACAATGAGCAGTTCTTC
cdr3_aa: CASRGQGYNEQFF

v_call: TRBV7-8
j_call: TRBJ2-7
clone_size: few
d_call: .
cdr3_nt: TGTGCCAGCAGCTTAGCCGGGTCCTACGAGCAGTACTTC
cdr3_aa: CASSLAGSYEQYF